The entry below describes one T cell receptor (beta chain). The sample is drawn from a study of shared clonotypes between healthy human individuals. The overall study: Every donor yielded three CD4 naive, three CD4 memory, two CD8 naive and one CD8 memory plate.

Profiling relied on immunoSEQ multiplex PCR, and the TCRdb table lists in-frame clones only, not all of them. The data hold over 2 million clones, with about nine tenths observed a single time. Trimming cost V 6 bases and J 2 bases; bases outside gene matches: 14. There are 19 residues in the CDR3. Germline CDR1 and CDR2: SNHLY and FYNNEI. The sequence derives from a man between 18 and 29 years old in good health. Some clones in this sample may be carry-over from other donors' samples. This chain links TRBV2 with TRBJ2-6, with 9 positions matching TRBD1. Source material: naive CD4+ T cells from PBMCs. The subset was: CD45RA+ positively selected. The CDR3 loop reads CASRAYRDRVSTGANVLTF. In DNA, the CDR3 is TGTGCCAGCAGGGCCTACCGGGACAGGGTTTCTACTGGGGCCAACGTCCTGACTTTC.